This TCR beta chain was identified in a study of identical twins. cDNA molecules carried unique molecular identifiers, and template switching added a universal primer site. TCRdb itself ran the 5' RACE reads through MiXCR, one entry per CDR3 protein. The sample includes approximately 670,000 distinct CDR3 sequences, 6% to 6.5% of them seen just once. V lost 5 bases, J lost 8 bases, and 20 bases lay in between. CDR3 size: 15 residues. The germline V gene encodes CDR1 SGHRS and CDR2 YFSETQ. This clonotype was detected many times. The antigen is not known. The study, taken as a whole, reports: Models predicted less out-of-frame TCR alpha sharing in monozygotic twins than was found. The degree of excess twin sharing was weaker in beta out-of-frame sequences.

The receptor was derived from a young man in good health. Sequencing was performed on naive T cells sorted from blood. V gene TRBV5-1 combines with J gene TRBJ2-1; possible D gene TRBD2, 8 bases. The CDR3 region is CASRSTGTSFDEQFF. The CDR3 DNA reads as TGCGCCAGCAGATCGACAGGGACTAGTTTCGATGAGCAGTTCTTC.